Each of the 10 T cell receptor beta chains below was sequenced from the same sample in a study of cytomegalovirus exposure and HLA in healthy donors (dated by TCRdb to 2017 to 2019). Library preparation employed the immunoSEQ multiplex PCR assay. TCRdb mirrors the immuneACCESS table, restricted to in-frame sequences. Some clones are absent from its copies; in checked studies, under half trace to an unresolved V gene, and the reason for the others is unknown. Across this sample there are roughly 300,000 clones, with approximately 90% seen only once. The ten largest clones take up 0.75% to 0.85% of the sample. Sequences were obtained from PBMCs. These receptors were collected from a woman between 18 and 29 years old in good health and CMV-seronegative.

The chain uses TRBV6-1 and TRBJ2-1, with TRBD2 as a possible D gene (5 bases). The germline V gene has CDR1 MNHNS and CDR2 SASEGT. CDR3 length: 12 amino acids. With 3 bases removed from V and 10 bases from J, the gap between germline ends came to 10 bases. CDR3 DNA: TGTGCCAGCAGTGAGAGGGCTCTAGAGCAGTTCTTC. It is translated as CASSERALEQFF.

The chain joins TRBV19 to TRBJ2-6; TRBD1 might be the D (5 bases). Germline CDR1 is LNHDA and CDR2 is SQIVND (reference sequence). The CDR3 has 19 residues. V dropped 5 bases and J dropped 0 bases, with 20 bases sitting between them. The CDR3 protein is CASSPPRQGLNSGANVLTF. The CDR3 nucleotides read TGTGCCAGTAGTCCCCCGCGGCAGGGCCTTAACTCTGGGGCCAACGTCCTGACTTTC.

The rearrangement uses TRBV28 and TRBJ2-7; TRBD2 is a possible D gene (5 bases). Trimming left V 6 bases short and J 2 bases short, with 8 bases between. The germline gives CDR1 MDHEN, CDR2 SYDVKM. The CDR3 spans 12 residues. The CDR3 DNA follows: TGTGCCAGCAGGGCGGGCCCCTACGAGCAGTACTTC. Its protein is CASRAGPYEQYF.

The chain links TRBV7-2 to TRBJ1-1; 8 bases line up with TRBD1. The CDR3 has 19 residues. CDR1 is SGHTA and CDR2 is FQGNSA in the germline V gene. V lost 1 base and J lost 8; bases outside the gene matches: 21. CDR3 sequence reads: CASSLVLTGADRRALEAFF. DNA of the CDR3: TGTGCCAGCAGCTTAGTTTTGACAGGGGCCGATCGCAGGGCCCTCGAAGCTTTCTTT.

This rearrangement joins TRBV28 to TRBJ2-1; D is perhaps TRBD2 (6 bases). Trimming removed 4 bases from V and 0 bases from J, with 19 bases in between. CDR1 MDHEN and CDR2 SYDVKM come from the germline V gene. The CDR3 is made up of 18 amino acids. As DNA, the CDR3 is TGTGCCAGCAGTTGGGGGACTTTGCGGAGGAGCTCCTACAATGAGCAGTTCTTC. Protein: CASSWGTLRRSSYNEQFF.

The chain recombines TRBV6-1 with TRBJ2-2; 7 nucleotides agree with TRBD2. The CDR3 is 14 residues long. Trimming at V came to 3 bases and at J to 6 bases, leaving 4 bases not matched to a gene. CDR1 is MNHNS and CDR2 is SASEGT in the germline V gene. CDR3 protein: CASSEWEGPGELFF. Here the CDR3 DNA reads TGTGCCAGCAGTGAGTGGGAGGGCCCCGGGGAGCTGTTTTTT.

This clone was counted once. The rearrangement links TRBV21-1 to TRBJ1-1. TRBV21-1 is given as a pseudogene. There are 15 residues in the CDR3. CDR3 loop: CASRPKGGENTEAFF. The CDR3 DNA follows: TGTGCCAGCAGACCGAAAGGAGGGGAAAACACTGAAGCTTTCTTT.

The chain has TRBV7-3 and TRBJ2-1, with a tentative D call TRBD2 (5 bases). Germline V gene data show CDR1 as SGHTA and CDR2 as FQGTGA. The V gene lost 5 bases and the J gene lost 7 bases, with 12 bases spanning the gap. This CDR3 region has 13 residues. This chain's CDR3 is CASSLSRENEQFF. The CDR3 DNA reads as TGTGCCAGCAGCCTCTCTAGGGAGAATGAGCAGTTCTTC. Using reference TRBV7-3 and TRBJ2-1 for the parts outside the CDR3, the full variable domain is GAGVSQTPSNKVTEKGKYVELRCDPISGHTALYWYRQSLGQGPEFLIYFQGTGAADDSGLPNDRFFAVRPEGSVSTLKIQRTERGDSAVYLCASSLSRENEQFFGPGTRLTVL.

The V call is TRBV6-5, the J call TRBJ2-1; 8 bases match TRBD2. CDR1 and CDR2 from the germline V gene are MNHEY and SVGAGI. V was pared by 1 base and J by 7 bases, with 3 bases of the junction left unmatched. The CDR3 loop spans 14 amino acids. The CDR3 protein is CASSYLPSGNEQFF. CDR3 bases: TGTGCCAGCAGTTACTTGCCTAGCGGGAATGAGCAGTTCTTC.

As DNA, the CDR3 is TGTGCCAGTACTAGGACTAGCGGGAACACCGGGGAGCTGTTTTTT. Translated: CASTRTSGNTGELFF. The chain recombines TRBV19 with TRBJ2-2; 10 bases are a match to TRBD2. V shed 7 bases and J 1 base; nucleotides not matched to a gene: 3. The CDR3 spans 15 residues. CDR1 is LNHDA and CDR2 is SQIVND in the germline V gene (reference sequence).